The clone carrying this T cell receptor beta chain was seen only a few times. This sample stems from a study of T-cell reconstitution after alpha-beta-depleted transplantation in children. Preparation of the TCRbeta library used unique molecular identifiers. TCRdb re-derived calls from the PCR reads in MiXCR, one entry per CDR3 protein. The table includes about a million distinct CDR3 sequences, around 30% detected once. The CDR3 consists of 16 residues. The germline V and J ends were trimmed by 4 bases and 2 bases, with 17 bases remaining between them. Per the germline V gene, CDR1 is SGHRS and CDR2 is YFSETQ.

The rearrangement joins TRBV5-1 to TRBJ2-3; D might be TRBD1 (6 bases). The sequencing here drew on PBMCs, mostly from graft donor cells, taken 360 days after TCRalphabeta/CD19-depleted stem cell transplant. This receptor was taken from a boy less than two years old who had a stem cell transplant for SCID, so the T cells may come from the graft donor. The CDR3 reads CASSIPTGHLTDTQYF. The CDR3 nucleotides read TGCGCCAGCAGCATTCCAACGGGACACCTCACAGATACGCAGTATTTT.